The rows below give T cell receptor beta chains drawn from one sample of a study of tumor-infiltrating lymphocytes in localized non-small cell lung cancer. Clones were sequenced by immunoSEQ multiplex PCR, and TCRdb holds only the in-frame ones, with some missing. The table records about 21,000 clones, 70% to 80% of them present only once. Sequencing used lung tumor tissue. All receptors derive from a human donor with non-small cell lung cancer. Each CDR3 is given with its conserved first and last residue. The order of the fields is CDR3 DNA, CDR3 protein, clone size, V gene, D gene, J gene, CDR3 length. A D gene is named only where the DNA matches it firmly. Clone size is not always given. Where it is, it says once, few, many or a class for expanded clones.

CDR3nt: TGTGCCAGTAGTATAATCCGGGGGGGGCGCGATCAGCCCCAGCATTTT; CDR3aa: CASSIIRGGRDQPQHF; abundance: NA; v_gene: TRBV19; d_gene: NA; j_gene: TRBJ1-5; len: 16
CDR3nt: TGTGCCAGCAGTTTATCACCAGCGGGGGCCTGGGAGCAGTACTTC; CDR3aa: CASSLSPAGAWEQYF; abundance: NA; v_gene: TRBV28; d_gene: TRBD2; j_gene: TRBJ2-7; len: 15
CDR3nt: TGTGCCAGCAGCGGACAGGGGGTCCCAGATACGCAGTATTTT; CDR3aa: CASSGQGVPDTQYF; abundance: NA; v_gene: TRBV7-9; d_gene: TRBD1; j_gene: TRBJ2-3; len: 14
CDR3nt: TGTGCCAGCAGCTTAGCGCCTACGGAACAAGAGACCCAGTACTTC; CDR3aa: CASSLAPTEQETQYF; abundance: NA; v_gene: TRBV7-6; d_gene: NA; j_gene: TRBJ2-5; len: 15
CDR3nt: TGTGCCAGTAGTACGCTGCAGGGGCCCTATGGCTACACCTTC; CDR3aa: CASSTLQGPYGYTF; abundance: NA; v_gene: TRBV19; d_gene: NA; j_gene: TRBJ1-2; len: 14
CDR3nt: TGTGCCAGCAGCTTGTCGAGCTGGGTCGGCGGCGGGGAGCTGTTTTTT; CDR3aa: CASSLSSWVGGGELFF; abundance: NA; v_gene: TRBV5-4; d_gene: NA; j_gene: TRBJ2-2; len: 16
CDR3nt: TGCAGCGTTGAGGTTGGCAATAACTATGGCTACACCTTC; CDR3aa: CSVEVGNNYGYTF; abundance: medium-sized; v_gene: TRBV29-1; d_gene: NA; j_gene: TRBJ1-2; len: 13
CDR3nt: TGTGCCAGCAGCTTAGACGGGAGCATCCACAATGAGCAGTTCTTC; CDR3aa: CASSLDGSIHNEQFF; abundance: NA; v_gene: TRBV7-8; d_gene: NA; j_gene: TRBJ2-1; len: 15
CDR3nt: TGTGCCAGCAGTCCCACGGGGTATACCTACGAGCAGTACTTC; CDR3aa: CASSPTGYTYEQYF; abundance: NA; v_gene: TRBV7-6; d_gene: NA; j_gene: TRBJ2-7; len: 14
CDR3nt: TGTGCCAGCAACAAGCTCGAGGGCGGCAGGGGACAAGCTTTCTTT; CDR3aa: CASNKLEGGRGQAFF; abundance: NA; v_gene: TRBV6-6; d_gene: NA; j_gene: TRBJ1-1; len: 15
CDR3nt: TGTGCCAGCAGTACCGGGACAGGGGAACCCGGGGAGCTGTTTTTT; CDR3aa: CASSTGTGEPGELFF; abundance: NA; v_gene: TRBV6-5; d_gene: TRBD1; j_gene: TRBJ2-2; len: 15
CDR3nt: TGTGCCAGCAGTTCCTTAGGAGAGACCCAGTACTTC; CDR3aa: CASSSLGETQYF; abundance: NA; v_gene: TRBV28; d_gene: NA; j_gene: TRBJ2-5; len: 12
CDR3nt: TGTGCCAGTAGTCGCGACCGACTAGCGGGAGGAACGGACGACGAGCAGTACTTC; CDR3aa: CASSRDRLAGGTDDEQYF; abundance: NA; v_gene: TRBV19; d_gene: TRBD2; j_gene: TRBJ2-7; len: 18
CDR3nt: TGTGCCAGCAGCTTACTCCCCCCAAGACAGAGTGGAAACACCATATATTTT; CDR3aa: CASSLLPPRQSGNTIYF; abundance: NA; v_gene: TRBV7-2; d_gene: NA; j_gene: TRBJ1-3; len: 17
CDR3nt: TGTGCCAGCAGCTTATTTGGACTAGCCCCTAATGAGCAGTTCTTC; CDR3aa: CASSLFGLAPNEQFF; abundance: once; v_gene: TRBV7-6; d_gene: TRBD2; j_gene: TRBJ2-1; len: 15
CDR3nt: TGCGCCAGCAGCTCCAGTGTCGGGGAGCTGTTTTTT; CDR3aa: CASSSSVGELFF; abundance: NA; v_gene: TRBV4-1; d_gene: NA; j_gene: TRBJ2-2; len: 12
CDR3nt: TGTGCCAGCAGCTCGGGACTAGCGGGCCTAAGCTCCTACAATGAGCAGTTCTTC; CDR3aa: CASSSGLAGLSSYNEQFF; abundance: NA; v_gene: TRBV7-6; d_gene: TRBD2; j_gene: TRBJ2-1; len: 18
CDR3nt: TGTGCCAGCAGCTCTGGGCCTTACGAGCAGTACTTC; CDR3aa: CASSSGPYEQYF; abundance: NA; v_gene: TRBV7-6; d_gene: NA; j_gene: TRBJ2-7; len: 12
CDR3nt: TGTGCCAGCAGCCCGACTAGTTTGGGCACAGATACGCAGTATTTT; CDR3aa: CASSPTSLGTDTQYF; abundance: few; v_gene: TRBV7-7; d_gene: NA; j_gene: TRBJ2-3; len: 15
CDR3nt: TGTGCCTGGAGTGTCTCCCAGTTCCAATACAATGAGCAGTTCTTC; CDR3aa: CAWSVSQFQYNEQFF; abundance: NA; v_gene: TRBV30; d_gene: NA; j_gene: TRBJ2-1; len: 15
CDR3nt: TGTGCCAGCAGTGTCGGGACGAGCTATGGCTACACCTTC; CDR3aa: CASSVGTSYGYTF; abundance: NA; v_gene: TRBV6-1; d_gene: NA; j_gene: TRBJ1-2; len: 13
CDR3nt: TGTGCCAGCAGCTTAGGAGGGATCTATGGCTACACCTTC; CDR3aa: CASSLGGIYGYTF; abundance: NA; v_gene: TRBV7-9; d_gene: NA; j_gene: TRBJ1-2; len: 13
CDR3nt: TGCGCCAGCAGCTTGGCCGGGACAGACCATGAAAAACTGTTTTTT; CDR3aa: CASSLAGTDHEKLFF; abundance: NA; v_gene: TRBV5-1; d_gene: TRBD1; j_gene: TRBJ1-4; len: 15
CDR3nt: TGTGCCAGCAGCTTGACCCCAGGGGCCCTGGCCACCGGGGAGCTGTTTTTT; CDR3aa: CASSLTPGALATGELFF; abundance: few; v_gene: TRBV5-4; d_gene: NA; j_gene: TRBJ2-2; len: 17
CDR3nt: TGTGCCAGCTCACCACCGGGACAACGGGCGAACACTGAAGCTTTCTTT; CDR3aa: CASSPPGQRANTEAFF; abundance: NA; v_gene: TRBV18; d_gene: NA; j_gene: TRBJ1-1; len: 16
CDR3nt: TGTGCCAGCAGTACCCGCTCCGCGGAGTTCCGAGAGACCCAGTACTTC; CDR3aa: CASSTRSAEFRETQYF; abundance: NA; v_gene: TRBV28; d_gene: NA; j_gene: TRBJ2-5; len: 16
CDR3nt: TGTGCCTGGAGTGTTGTGGGACTACCGTACGAGCAGTACTTC; CDR3aa: CAWSVVGLPYEQYF; abundance: NA; v_gene: TRBV30; d_gene: TRBD2; j_gene: TRBJ2-7; len: 14
CDR3nt: TGTGCCAGCAGCTTCCCGATCACTCGGAGGGGGACCTACGAGCAGTACTTC; CDR3aa: CASSFPITRRGTYEQYF; abundance: NA; v_gene: TRBV7-6; d_gene: NA; j_gene: TRBJ2-7; len: 17
CDR3nt: TGTGCCAGCGGGGGACAGGGGGCGATGAACACTGAAGCTTTCTTT; CDR3aa: CASGGQGAMNTEAFF; abundance: NA; v_gene: TRBV28; d_gene: TRBD1; j_gene: TRBJ1-1; len: 15
CDR3nt: TGTGCCAGCAGCGTAGAAAGGGGAGGCTATGGCTACACCTTC; CDR3aa: CASSVERGGYGYTF; abundance: NA; v_gene: TRBV9; d_gene: NA; j_gene: TRBJ1-2; len: 14
CDR3nt: TGTGCCAGCAGCTTTTCGGGTTCGACTGAAGCTTTCTTT; CDR3aa: CASSFSGSTEAFF; abundance: NA; v_gene: TRBV7-3; d_gene: NA; j_gene: TRBJ1-1; len: 13
CDR3nt: TGTGCCAGCAGCACAGGGTATGAACAAGGCTACACCTTC; CDR3aa: CASSTGYEQGYTF; abundance: NA; v_gene: TRBV7-9; d_gene: NA; j_gene: TRBJ1-2; len: 13
CDR3nt: TGCAGCGTCTTTAGCGGAAACTCCTACAATGAGCAGTTCTTC; CDR3aa: CSVFSGNSYNEQFF; abundance: NA; v_gene: TRBV29-1; d_gene: NA; j_gene: TRBJ2-1; len: 14
CDR3nt: TGTGCCAGTAGCATCACACCCCGTAACACCGGGGAGCTGTTTTTT; CDR3aa: CASSITPRNTGELFF; abundance: few; v_gene: TRBV19; d_gene: NA; j_gene: TRBJ2-2; len: 15
CDR3nt: TGTGCCAGCAGCTCCGTAAGGACAGAAGCTTTCTTT; CDR3aa: CASSSVRTEAFF; abundance: NA; v_gene: TRBV7-9; d_gene: NA; j_gene: TRBJ1-1; len: 12
CDR3nt: TGCGCCTCCCAGGGTCCGGGTCGGACTGAAGCTTTCTTT; CDR3aa: CASQGPGRTEAFF; abundance: NA; v_gene: TRBV5-1; d_gene: NA; j_gene: TRBJ1-1; len: 13
CDR3nt: TGCGCCAGCAGCTCAAAACCGAACGAACTAGCGGGAGTTGGGAGCTACGAGCAGTACTTC; CDR3aa: CASSSKPNELAGVGSYEQYF; abundance: NA; v_gene: TRBV4-1; d_gene: TRBD2; j_gene: TRBJ2-7; len: 20